This T cell receptor beta chain was recovered during a study of cytomegalovirus exposure and HLA in healthy donors. Looking at the study overall: HLA-typed donors were the source of about 81 million unique TCRs held in an early data release.

Donors likely had unrecorded immune exposures despite being nominally healthy when sampled. The study ran its PCR with 60 Vbeta and 13 Jbeta primers. The repertoire was sequenced with immunoSEQ multiplex PCR; TCRdb's copy has only in-frame clones and lacks some. The table shows tens of thousands of clones, with approximately 80% occurring only once. This clone was found a few times. The antigen is unknown. V lost 7 bases, J lost 8 bases, and 17 bases lay in between. CDR3 length: 13 amino acids. In germline, CDR1 is LNHDA, CDR2 SQIVND (reference sequence). Study observations and caveats: Sequences of the TCR beta chain were said to predict the HLA-A and HLA-B alleles of most subjects accurately. The presence/absence work took it that sequencing depth was about the same across donors.

The clonotype originates from a man aged 25-40 years in good health and CMV-seronegative. The rearrangement links TRBV19 to TRBJ1-1; D not resolved. Sequencing was carried out using PBMCs. The CDR3 here is CASNPRGLAEAFF. As DNA, the CDR3 is TGTGCCAGTAACCCTCGCGGCCTAGCGGAAGCTTTCTTT.